The source of this T cell receptor beta chain is a study of human T cells and chemical hapten exposure. About the research overall: Yields of TCR per sample differed, chiefly owing to small differences in pooled library volume.

In the case of this clonotype: As yet, its antigen is unknown.

Findings of the study overall: With DPC sensitization, TCRs exceeding 1 in 1000 frequency showed no change.

Original handling: Samples had a median of around 94,000 TCRs, ranging about 20,000 to 690,600. TCRdb redid the calling of the 5' RACE reads with MiXCR, one entry per CDR3 protein. Clone size and V and J calls follow TCRdb, not the original study. The table has over 95,000 distinct CDR3 sequences, roughly a fifth seen once. Blood, whole and unfractionated, served as the source for total RNA extraction. Trimming cost V 7 bases and J 0 bases, with 14 bases left between them. The CDR3 loop spans 14 amino acids. Germline V gene sequence: CDR1 SQVTM, CDR2 ANQGSEA. The receptor was isolated from a human donor in good health. The chain couples TRBV29-1 to TRBJ2-3, with D perhaps matching TRBD1 (6 bases). The CDR3 DNA sequence: TGCAGCGCCCGAGGGGGTCTTAGCACAGATACGCAGTATTTT. This gives the protein CSARGGLSTDTQYF.